In this sample, the clone carrying this T cell receptor beta chain turned up a few times. The sample holds other DNA sequences that translate to the same CDR3. The germline V and J ends were trimmed by 6 bases and 5 bases, with 7 bases remaining between them. Germline V CDR1 and CDR2: DFQATT, SNEGSKA (reference sequence). The CDR3 runs 10 residues. Clones were read by immunoSEQ multiplex PCR, and TCRdb kept only the in-frame ones, dropping some. The sample shows some 340,000 clones, about nine tenths of them seen only once. This record belongs to a study of cytomegalovirus exposure and HLA in healthy donors.

The source of this sequence is a young woman in good health and CMV-seropositive. Sequencing was carried out using PBMCs. The chain has TRBV20-1 and TRBJ2-5; the D gene could be TRBD1 or TRBD2 (5 bases each). The CDR3 protein is CSAGVETQYF. As DNA, the CDR3 is TGCAGTGCGGGGGTGGAGACCCAGTACTTC.